The 16 T cell receptor beta chains given below trace back to one sample, sequenced in a study of cytomegalovirus exposure and HLA in healthy donors. Primers for the PCR totalled 60 Vbeta and 13 Jbeta. Assay: immunoSEQ multiplex PCR; the TCRdb copy retains only in-frame clones and omits some. The sample has some 170,000 clones; roughly 65% are singletons. Sequences were obtained from PBMCs. The receptors stem from a man aged 18-30 years in good health and CMV-seropositive.

This rearrangement joins TRBV29-1 to TRBJ1-1; D is perhaps TRBD1 (5 bases). The V end was cut by 6 bases, the J end by 1 base, with 12 bases between. Germline values: CDR1 SQVTM, CDR2 ANQGSEA. This CDR3 comprises 13 residues. CDR3 DNA: TGCAGCGTACCGGGACTACCGAACACTGAAGCTTTCTTT. This gives the protein CSVPGLPNTEAFF.

This chain links TRBV4-1 with TRBJ2-1; 8 nucleotides line up with TRBD2. CDR1 MGHRA and CDR2 YSYEKL come from the germline V gene. The junction had 7 bases not matched to a gene; V was cut back by 3 bases and J by 6 bases. The CDR3 covers 15 residues. The CDR3 DNA reads as TGCGCCAGCAGCCAGTTGGGGCTAGCGGGCAATGAGCAGTTCTTC. It encodes CASSQLGLAGNEQFF.

The CDR3 is CASSYSRDLETQYF. The DNA for the CDR3 is TGTGCCAGCAGTTACTCAAGAGACTTAGAGACCCAGTACTTC. This chain uses TRBV6-5 with TRBJ2-5; unclear D gene. CDR3 size: 14 residues. Germline CDR1 is MNHEY and CDR2 is SVGAGI. The ends were cut back, 0 bases at V and 4 bases at J, with 9 bases in the middle.

The chain links TRBV4-1 to TRBJ1-5, with a weak D call TRBD1 (5 bases). The CDR3 is 19 amino acids. Between the trimmed V and J ends, which lost 1 base and 3 bases, there was a span of 22 bases. Germline CDR1 reads MGHRA; CDR2 reads YSYEKL. This CDR3 reads CASSQVRDFPFVHNQPQHF. Written as DNA, the CDR3 is TGCGCCAGCAGCCAAGTCCGGGACTTCCCCTTTGTTCACAATCAGCCCCAGCATTTT.

This clone was counted between two and nine times. CDR3 DNA sequence: TGTGCCAGTAGTATTACCAAGACAGGGGTCGTCACAGATACGCAGTATTTT. Protein product: CASSITKTGVVTDTQYF. This chain joins TRBV19 and TRBJ2-3, with 8 bases lining up with TRBD1. The trim removed 3 bases at V and 2 bases at J, leaving 10 bases unmatched. Germline V lookup: CDR1 LNHDA, CDR2 SQIVND (reference sequence). This CDR3 contains 17 residues.

The CDR3 DNA follows: TGTGCCAGCAGCTTAGGACTAGCGGGGGGTGGAGAGACCCAGTACTTC. Translation gives CASSLGLAGGGETQYF. The V call is TRBV7-2, the J call TRBJ2-5, with 13 positions matching TRBD2. Germline assignment: CDR1 SGHTA and CDR2 FQGNSA. The CDR3 spans 16 residues. Germline trimming cut 1 base from V and 4 bases from J; bases unmatched to any gene: 3.

This clone was observed a few times. The CDR3 sequence is CASSSGGAGSPQETQYF. The CDR3 nucleotides are TGTGCCAGCAGCTCAGGAGGAGCGGGGTCCCCCCAAGAGACCCAGTACTTC. This chain uses TRBV5-4 with TRBJ2-5; 7 bases agree with TRBD2. Germline CDR1 is SGHNT and CDR2 is YYREEE (reference sequence). CDR3 length: 17 amino acids. V was pared by 3 bases and J by 1 base, with 12 bases of the junction left unmatched.

The rearrangement links TRBV4-2 to TRBJ1-1; 7 nucleotides match TRBD1. Germline-derived CDR1 and CDR2 are LGHNA and YNFKEQ. The CDR3 is 15 amino acids. Germline trimming cut 0 bases from V and 8 bases from J; bases unmatched to any gene: 9. The CDR3 region has the DNA TGTGCCAGCAGCCAAGAGACAGGGTCCGTGACAGAAGCTTTCTTT. Translating gives CASSQETGSVTEAFF.

This clone was seen a handful of times. V is TRBV6-6 and J is TRBJ2-7; tentative D call: TRBD1 (5 bases). The length of the CDR3 is 16 residues. The germline V and J ends were trimmed by 3 bases and 0 bases, with 15 bases remaining between them. Germline CDR1 reads MNHNY; CDR2 reads SVGAGI (reference sequence). CDR3 amino acids: CASSYIGVTSSYEQYV. CDR3 DNA: TGTGCCAGCAGTTATATAGGGGTAACGAGCTCCTACGAGCAGTACGTC.

This sequence joins TRBV11-2 and TRBJ1-1; D might be TRBD1 (6 bases). V dropped 2 bases and J dropped 0 bases, with 13 bases sitting between them. CDR1 is SGHAT, CDR2 FQNNGV, per germline. The CDR3 has 16 residues. The CDR3, as DNA: TGTGCCAGCAGCTTACAAACAGGGTATTTGAACACTGAAGCTTTCTTT. It encodes CASSLQTGYLNTEAFF. The whole variable domain, remainder taken from reference TRBV11-2 and TRBJ1-1, is EAGVAQSPRYKIIEKRQSVAFWCNPISGHATLYWYQQILGQGPKLLIQFQNNGVVDDSQLPKDRFSAERLKGVDSTLKIQPAKLEDSAVYLCASSLQTGYLNTEAFFGQGTRLTVV.

The V and J genes are TRBV6-1 and TRBJ1-5; weak D call: TRBD1 (5 bases). The CDR3 consists of 14 residues. Germline lookup yields CDR1 MNHNS and CDR2 SASEGT. The V end was cut by 2 bases, the J end by 11 bases, with 16 bases between. The CDR3 sequence: CASSETGLPGAQHF. The CDR3 DNA reads as TGTGCCAGCAGTGAAACCGGGCTCCCGGGGGCCCAGCATTTT.

This clone was found a few times. The chain combines TRBV6-1 with TRBJ1-5; D is ambiguous. Trimming took off 3 bases at V and 15 bases at J, with 12 bases between the two ends. Per the germline V gene, CDR1 is MNHNS and CDR2 is SASEGT. This CDR3 is built from 11 residues. The CDR3 loop reads CASSDEASGHF. As DNA, the CDR3 is TGTGCCAGCAGTGATGAGGCCTCCGGGCATTTT.

V usage is TRBV30 and J usage is TRBJ1-5, with D tentatively TRBD1 (6 bases). Germline V gene data show CDR1 as GTSNPN and CDR2 as SVGIG (reference sequence). The V end lost 0 bases, the J end lost 0 bases, and 18 bases lay between the germline ends. There are 18 residues in the CDR3. The CDR3 loop reads CAWSVPRVGGASNQPQHF. CDR3 in DNA: TGTGCCTGGAGTGTACCACGTGTTGGGGGGGCTAGCAATCAGCCCCAGCATTTT. The complete variable domain, with remaining parts taken from reference TRBV30 and TRBJ1-5, reads SQTIHQWPATLVQPVGSPLSLECTVEGTSNPNLYWYRQAAGRGLQLLFYSVGIGQISSEVPQNLSASRPQDRQFILSSKKLLLSDSGFYLCAWSVPRVGGASNQPQHFGDGTRLSIL.

The chain is built from TRBV6-4 and TRBJ2-1, with 13 bases lining up with TRBD2. With V trimmed by 5 bases and J by 7 bases, 5 bases remained unmatched. There are 15 residues in the CDR3. Germline V CDR1 and CDR2: MRHNA, SNTAGT. The CDR3 loop is CASSLTSGRANEQFF. The CDR3 coding sequence is TGTGCCAGCAGTTTAACTAGCGGGAGGGCGAATGAGCAGTTCTTC.

This chain connects TRBV27 to TRBJ1-2, with 12 bases aligning to TRBD1. The V gene's germline CDR1 is MNHEY and CDR2 SMNVEV (reference sequence). V trimming: 0 bases; J trimming: 7 bases; junction bases outside the gene matches: 6. CDR3 length equals 16 residues. CDR3 residues: CASSLSPGTGGVGYTF. The CDR3 coding sequence is TGTGCCAGCAGTTTATCACCCGGGACAGGGGGCGTTGGCTACACCTTC.

The genes are TRBV7-2 and TRBJ2-2; D gene ambiguous. Trimming removed 4 bases from V and 5 bases from J, with 14 bases in between. The germline CDR1 and CDR2 sequences are SGHTA and FQGNSA. The length of the CDR3 is 15 residues. In DNA form, the CDR3 reads TGTGCCAGCAGCTCCCAATGGGCCGAAACCGGGGAGCTGTTTTTT. Amino acid sequence: CASSSQWAETGELFF.